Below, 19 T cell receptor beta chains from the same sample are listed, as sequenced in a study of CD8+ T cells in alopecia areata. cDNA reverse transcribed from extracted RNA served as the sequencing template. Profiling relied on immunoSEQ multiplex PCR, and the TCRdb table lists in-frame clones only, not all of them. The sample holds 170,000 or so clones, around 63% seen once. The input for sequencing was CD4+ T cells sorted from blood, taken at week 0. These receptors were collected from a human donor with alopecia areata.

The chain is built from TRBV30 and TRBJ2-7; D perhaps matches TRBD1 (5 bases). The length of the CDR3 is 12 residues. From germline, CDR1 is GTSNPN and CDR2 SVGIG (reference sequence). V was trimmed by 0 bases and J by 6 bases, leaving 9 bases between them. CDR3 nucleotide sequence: TGTGCCTGGAGTGTAGGGGCGGTCGAGCAGTACTTC. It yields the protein CAWSVGAVEQYF.

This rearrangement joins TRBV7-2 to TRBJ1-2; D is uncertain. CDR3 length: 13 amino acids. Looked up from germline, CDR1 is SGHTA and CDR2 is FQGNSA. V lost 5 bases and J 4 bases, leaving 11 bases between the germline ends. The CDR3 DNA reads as TGTGCCAGCAGCAGACATAGGACCTATGGCTACACCTTC. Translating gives CASSRHRTYGYTF.

CDR3 sequence (DNA): TGTGCCAGCAGCTCCTTAACAGATACGCAGTATTTT. This sequence encodes CASSSLTDTQYF. V and J are TRBV7-9 and TRBJ2-3; D is uncertain. The CDR3 totals 12 residues. Deletions cut 4 bases from V and 3 bases from J, with 5 bases between. Looked up from germline, CDR1 is SEHNR and CDR2 is FQNEAQ (reference sequence). The variable domain in full, completed from reference TRBV7-9 and TRBJ2-3, reads DTGVSQNPRHKITKRGQNVTFRCDPISEHNRLYWYRQTLGQGPEFLTYFQNEAQLEKSRLLSDRFSAERPKGSFSTLEIQRTEQGDSAMYLCASSSLTDTQYFGPGTRLTVL.

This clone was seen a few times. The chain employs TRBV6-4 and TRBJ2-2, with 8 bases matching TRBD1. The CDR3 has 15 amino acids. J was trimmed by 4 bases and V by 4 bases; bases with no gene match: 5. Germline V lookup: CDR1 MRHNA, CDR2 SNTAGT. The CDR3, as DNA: TGTGCCAGCAGTGGCCAGGGGGCGCCCACCGGGGAGCTGTTTTTT. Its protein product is CASSGQGAPTGELFF.

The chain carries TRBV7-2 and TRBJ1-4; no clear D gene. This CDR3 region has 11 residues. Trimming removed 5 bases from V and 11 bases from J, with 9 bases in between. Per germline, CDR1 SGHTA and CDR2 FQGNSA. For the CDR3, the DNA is TGTGCCAGCAGCCTAGAAAGGAAACTGTTTTTT. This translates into CASSLERKLFF.

In nucleotides, the CDR3 is TGCGCCAGCAGCGCAGGTGGGCTAAGGCACCAAGAGACCCAGTACTTC. It yields the protein CASSAGGLRHQETQYF. The gene calls are TRBV5-1 and TRBJ2-5; D ambiguous. Trimming took off 4 bases at V and 0 bases at J, with 16 bases between the two ends. The CDR3 is made up of 16 amino acids. Germline V gene lookup returns CDR1 SGHRS and CDR2 YFSETQ.

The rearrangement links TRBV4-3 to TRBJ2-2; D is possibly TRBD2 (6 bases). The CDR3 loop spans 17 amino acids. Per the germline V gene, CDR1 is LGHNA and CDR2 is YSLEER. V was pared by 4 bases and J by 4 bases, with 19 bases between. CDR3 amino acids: CASSRVGGARSTGELFF. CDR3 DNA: TGCGCCAGCAGCCGGGTTGGAGGGGCTCGAAGCACCGGGGAGCTGTTTTTT.

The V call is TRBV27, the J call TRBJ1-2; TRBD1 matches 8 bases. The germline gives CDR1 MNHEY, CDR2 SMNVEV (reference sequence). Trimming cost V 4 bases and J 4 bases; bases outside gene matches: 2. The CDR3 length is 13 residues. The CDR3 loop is CASSSTGAYGYTF. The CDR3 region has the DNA TGTGCCAGCAGTTCGACAGGGGCCTATGGCTACACCTTC.

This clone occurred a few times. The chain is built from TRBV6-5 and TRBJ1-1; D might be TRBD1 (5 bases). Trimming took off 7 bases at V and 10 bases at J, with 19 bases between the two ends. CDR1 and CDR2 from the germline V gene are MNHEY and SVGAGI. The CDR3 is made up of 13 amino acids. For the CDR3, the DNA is TGTGCCAGCAAACCCCCCGACAGTTCAGGAGCTTTCTTT. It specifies CASKPPDSSGAFF.

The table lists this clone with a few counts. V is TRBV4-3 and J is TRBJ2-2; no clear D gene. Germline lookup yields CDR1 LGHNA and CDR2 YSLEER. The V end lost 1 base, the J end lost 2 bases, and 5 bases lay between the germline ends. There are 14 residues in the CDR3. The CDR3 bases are TGCGCCAGCAGCCAAGTCTTCAACACCGGGGAGCTGTTTTTT. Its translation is CASSQVFNTGELFF.

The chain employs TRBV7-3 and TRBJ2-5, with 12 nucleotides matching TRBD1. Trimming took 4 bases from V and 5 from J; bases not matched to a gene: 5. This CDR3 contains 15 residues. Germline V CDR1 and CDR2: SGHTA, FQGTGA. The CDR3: CASSSGTGGPETQYF. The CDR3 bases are TGTGCCAGCAGCTCCGGGACAGGGGGCCCGGAGACCCAGTACTTC.

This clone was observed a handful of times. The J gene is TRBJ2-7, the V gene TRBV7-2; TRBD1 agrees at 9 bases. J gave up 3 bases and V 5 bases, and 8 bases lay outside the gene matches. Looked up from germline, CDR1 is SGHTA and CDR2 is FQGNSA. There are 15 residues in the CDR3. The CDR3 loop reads CASSQSWGQGYEQYF. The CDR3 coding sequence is TGTGCCAGCAGCCAGTCATGGGGACAGGGCTACGAGCAGTACTTC.

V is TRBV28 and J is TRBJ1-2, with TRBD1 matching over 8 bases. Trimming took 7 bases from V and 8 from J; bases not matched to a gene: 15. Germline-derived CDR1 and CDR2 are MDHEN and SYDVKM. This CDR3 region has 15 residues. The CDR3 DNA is TGTGCCAGCACTAAGAGTCCTGGACAGGGATACGGCTACACCTTC. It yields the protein CASTKSPGQGYGYTF.

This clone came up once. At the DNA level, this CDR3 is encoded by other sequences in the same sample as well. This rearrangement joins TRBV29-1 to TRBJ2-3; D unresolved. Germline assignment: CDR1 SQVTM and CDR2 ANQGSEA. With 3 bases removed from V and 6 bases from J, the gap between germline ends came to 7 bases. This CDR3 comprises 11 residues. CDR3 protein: CSVDLADTQYF. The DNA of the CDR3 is TGCAGCGTTGATTTGGCTGATACGCAGTATTTT.

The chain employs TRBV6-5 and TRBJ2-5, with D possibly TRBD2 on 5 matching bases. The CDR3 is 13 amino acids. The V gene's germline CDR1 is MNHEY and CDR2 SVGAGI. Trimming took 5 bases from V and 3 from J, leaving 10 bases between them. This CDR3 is CASSDYGEETQYF. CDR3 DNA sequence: TGTGCCAGCAGTGACTACGGGGAAGAGACCCAGTACTTC.

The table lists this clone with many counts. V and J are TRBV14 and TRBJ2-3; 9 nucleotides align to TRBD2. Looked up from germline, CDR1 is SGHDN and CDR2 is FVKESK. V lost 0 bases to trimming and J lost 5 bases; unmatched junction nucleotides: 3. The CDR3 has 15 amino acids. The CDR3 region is CASSQDTTSGDTQYF. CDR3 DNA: TGTGCCAGCAGCCAAGATACGACTAGCGGAGATACGCAGTATTTT.

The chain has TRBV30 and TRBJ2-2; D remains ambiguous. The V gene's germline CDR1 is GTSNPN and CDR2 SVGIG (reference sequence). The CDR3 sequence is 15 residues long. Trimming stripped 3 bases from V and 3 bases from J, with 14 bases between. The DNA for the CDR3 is TGTGCCTGGAGCTCACGAGCCCCCTACACCGGGGAGCTGTTTTTT. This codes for CAWSSRAPYTGELFF.

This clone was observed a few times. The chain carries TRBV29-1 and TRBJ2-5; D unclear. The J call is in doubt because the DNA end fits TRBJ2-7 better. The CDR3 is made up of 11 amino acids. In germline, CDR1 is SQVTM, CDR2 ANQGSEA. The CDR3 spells CSVEAAYEQYF. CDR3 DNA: TGCAGCGTTGAGGCGGCCTACGAGCAGTACTTC.

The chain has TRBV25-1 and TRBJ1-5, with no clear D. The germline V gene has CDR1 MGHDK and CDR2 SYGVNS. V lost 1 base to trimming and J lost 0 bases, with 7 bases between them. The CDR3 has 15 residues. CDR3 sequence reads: CASSESGGSNQPQHF. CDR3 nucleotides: TGTGCCAGCAGTGAATCTGGCGGTAGCAATCAGCCCCAGCATTTT.